The rows below give T cell receptor beta chains drawn from one sample of a study of graft-versus-host responses after intestinal transplantation. The table came from immunoSEQ multiplex PCR; TCRdb's copy has only in-frame clones and leaves some out. The sample records approximately 37,000 clones, about nine tenths being singletons. The material sequenced was PBMCs, taken less than 280 days after transplant. The receptors originated from a human patient who received an intestinal transplant, so some T cells may come from the graft donor. Each CDR3 is given with its conserved first and last residue. D genes are given only for firm matches. Where a row states a size, it is once, few, many or the class of an expanded clone; other rows omit it.

size: few; D: .; V: TRBV29-1; J: TRBJ1-2; CDR3: CSVEGGAFQGYTF; DNA: TGCAGCGTTGAAGGCGGCGCCTTTCAAGGCTACACCTTC
size: .; D: TRBD2; V: TRBV5-4; J: TRBJ2-5; CDR3: CASSLQAGGQETQYF; DNA: TGTGCCAGCAGCCTACAGGCGGGGGGGCAAGAGACCCAGTACTTC
size: .; D: TRBD1; V: TRBV6-1; J: TRBJ1-2; CDR3: CASSEDGTGGNYGYTF; DNA: TGTGCCAGCAGTGAGGATGGGACAGGGGGGAACTATGGCTACACCTTC
size: .; D: .; V: TRBV6-5; J: TRBJ2-5; CDR3: CASMSTAQETQYF; DNA: TGTGCCAGCATGTCTACCGCACAAGAGACCCAGTACTTC
size: once; D: TRBD1; V: TRBV2; J: TRBJ2-7; CDR3: CASKGIRRDRDEQYF; DNA: TGTGCCAGCAAGGGGATAAGAAGGGACAGGGACGAGCAGTACTTC
size: .; D: .; V: TRBV5-6; J: TRBJ2-2; CDR3: CASSSRLTSNTGELFF; DNA: TGTGCCAGCAGCTCTCGGCTGACATCGAACACCGGGGAGCTGTTTTTT
size: .; D: .; V: TRBV9; J: TRBJ1-1; CDR3: CASSVDGETEAFF; DNA: TGTGCCAGCAGCGTAGACGGGGAGACTGAAGCTTTCTTT
size: .; D: .; V: TRBV7-3; J: TRBJ1-5; CDR3: CASSLNPSQPQHF; DNA: TGTGCCAGCAGCTTAAACCCCAGTCAGCCCCAGCATTTT
size: .; D: .; V: TRBV2; J: TRBJ1-6; CDR3: CASKSAGHSPLHF; DNA: TGTGCCAGCAAGTCCGCGGGACACTCACCCCTCCACTTT
size: .; D: .; V: TRBV7-8; J: TRBJ2-7; CDR3: CASSSTGTFSYEQYF; DNA: TGTGCCAGCAGCTCGACCGGGACTTTCTCCTACGAGCAGTACTTC
size: once; D: TRBD1; V: TRBV11-2; J: TRBJ1-6; CDR3: CASSRDRVKSSYNSPLHF; DNA: TGTGCCAGCAGCCGGGACAGGGTAAAGAGCTCCTATAATTCACCCCTCCACTTT
size: .; D: TRBD1; V: TRBV27; J: TRBJ2-2; CDR3: CASSPDRDRTGELFF; DNA: TGTGCCAGCAGCCCCGACAGGGATCGCACCGGGGAGCTGTTTTTT
size: .; D: TRBD1; V: TRBV4-1; J: TRBJ1-5; CDR3: CASSQDGGPGTGWNQPQHF; DNA: TGCGCCAGCAGCCAAGATGGGGGCCCAGGGACAGGGTGGAATCAGCCCCAGCATTTT
size: few; D: TRBD1; V: TRBV19; J: TRBJ2-3; CDR3: CASSIGQGATDTQYF; DNA: TGTGCCAGTAGTATAGGACAGGGGGCAACAGATACGCAGTATTTT
size: .; D: .; V: TRBV7-7; J: TRBJ2-3; CDR3: CASSLALGDTQYF; DNA: TGTGCCAGCAGCTTAGCGCTCGGAGATACGCAGTATTTT
size: .; D: .; V: TRBV6-6; J: TRBJ1-1; CDR3: CASSYTGGNTEAFF; DNA: TGTGCCAGCAGTTACACTGGCGGGAACACTGAAGCTTTCTTT
size: .; D: .; V: TRBV7-2; J: TRBJ2-3; CDR3: CASSLVWKDTQYF; DNA: TGTGCCAGCAGCTTAGTTTGGAAAGATACGCAGTATTTT
size: .; D: .; V: TRBV29-1; J: TRBJ1-4; CDR3: CSVGSIATNEKLFF; DNA: TGCAGCGTTGGCAGCATTGCAACTAATGAAAAACTGTTTTTT
size: .; D: .; V: TRBV6-1; J: TRBJ2-1; CDR3: CASSRQGLTYNEQFF; DNA: TGTGCCAGCAGTCGTCAGGGGTTAACCTACAATGAGCAGTTCTTC
size: .; D: .; V: TRBV29-1; J: TRBJ1-1; CDR3: CSVVPRAQNTEAFF; DNA: TGCAGCGTTGTCCCCCGGGCCCAGAACACTGAAGCTTTCTTT
size: many; D: .; V: TRBV9; J: TRBJ2-1; CDR3: CASSVGGGPEQFF; DNA: TGTGCCAGCAGCGTAGGGGGGGGCCCAGAGCAGTTCTTC
size: once; D: .; V: TRBV15; J: TRBJ1-3; CDR3: CATSRGGSGNTIYF; DNA: TGTGCCACCAGCAGAGGGGGCTCTGGAAACACCATATATTTT
size: .; D: .; V: TRBV29-1; J: TRBJ1-2; CDR3: CSVIVLNYGYTF; DNA: TGCAGCGTCATAGTCCTAAACTATGGCTACACCTTC
size: .; D: .; V: TRBV27; J: TRBJ1-1; CDR3: CASSLGGGTEAFF; DNA: TGTGCCAGCAGCCTTGGGGGGGGCACTGAAGCTTTCTTT
size: once; D: .; V: TRBV21-1; J: TRBJ2-7; CDR3: CASLLDPTLGEQYF; DNA: TGTGCTAGCTTGCTCGACCCTACCCTGGGGGAGCAGTACTTC
size: once; D: .; V: TRBV6-5; J: TRBJ2-3; CDR3: CASTSRSTDTQYF; DNA: TGTGCCAGCACGAGCCGTAGCACAGATACGCAGTATTTT
size: few; D: .; V: TRBV6-5; J: TRBJ2-7; CDR3: CASSYTGTAAYEQYF; DNA: TGTGCCAGCAGTTACACCGGGACGGCAGCCTACGAGCAGTACTTC
size: few; D: TRBD1; V: TRBV7-9; J: TRBJ1-6; CDR3: CASRRTGGRRSPLHF; DNA: TGTGCCAGCAGAAGAACAGGGGGCCGCCGCTCACCCCTCCACTTT
size: .; D: TRBD2; V: TRBV6-6; J: TRBJ2-7; CDR3: CASKPLAGKNYEQYF; DNA: TGTGCCAGCAAGCCACTAGCGGGGAAAAACTACGAGCAGTACTTC
size: once; D: TRBD2; V: TRBV30; J: TRBJ2-5; CDR3: CAWSVPAGGQETQYF; DNA: TGTGCCTGGAGTGTCCCCGCGGGGGGCCAAGAGACCCAGTACTTC
size: .; D: TRBD1; V: TRBV5-1; J: TRBJ2-4; CDR3: CASSLAPGGAAIQYF; DNA: TGCGCCAGCAGCTTGGCCCCAGGGGGCGCAGCCATTCAGTACTTC
size: few; D: TRBD1; V: TRBV4-3; J: TRBJ2-7; CDR3: CASSHPGQMIYEQYF; DNA: TGCGCCAGCAGCCACCCGGGACAGATGATCTACGAGCAGTACTTC
size: .; D: TRBD1; V: TRBV7-9; J: TRBJ1-3; CDR3: CASRGLGNTIYF; DNA: TGTGCCAGTAGGGGGCTTGGAAACACCATATATTTT
size: .; D: .; V: TRBV27; J: TRBJ2-7; CDR3: CASTAGQGAYEQYF; DNA: TGTGCCAGCACTGCGGGGCAGGGGGCCTACGAGCAGTACTTC
size: .; D: TRBD1; V: TRBV5-6; J: TRBJ2-7; CDR3: CASNMRQGTYEQYF; DNA: TGTGCCAGCAACATGAGACAGGGTACCTACGAGCAGTACTTC
size: .; D: TRBD2; V: TRBV2; J: TRBJ2-2; CDR3: CASNRLAGGTGELFF; DNA: TGTGCCAGCAACAGGCTAGCGGGAGGCACCGGGGAGCTGTTTTTT
size: .; D: .; V: TRBV9; J: TRBJ2-7; CDR3: CASSARETGTYYEQYF; DNA: TGTGCCAGCAGCGCCCGTGAGACAGGCACCTACTACGAGCAGTACTTC
size: .; D: .; V: TRBV1; J: TRBJ1-1; CDR3: CTSSQDCGGAETNTEAFF; DNA: TGCACCAGCAGCCAAGATTGTGGTGGGGCGGAAACGAACACTGAAGCTTTCTTT
size: .; D: .; V: TRBV11-2; J: TRBJ1-6; CDR3: CASSPRDARRHNSPLHF; DNA: TGTGCCAGCAGCCCGAGGGACGCCCGCCGCCATAATTCACCCCTCCACTTT
size: .; D: .; V: TRBV30; J: TRBJ1-3; CDR3: CAWSLGYHSENTIYF; DNA: TGTGCCTGGAGTCTCGGTTATCACAGCGAAAACACCATATATTTT
size: few; D: .; V: TRBV19; J: TRBJ1-4; CDR3: CASLPETGHYEGLFF; DNA: TGTGCCAGCCTTCCGGAGACAGGTCACTATGAGGGACTGTTTTTT
size: .; D: .; V: TRBV5-8; J: TRBJ1-1; CDR3: CASSLQGRSTEAFF; DNA: TGTGCCAGCAGTTTACAGGGAAGGAGCACTGAAGCTTTCTTT
size: .; D: .; V: TRBV7-9; J: TRBJ2-2; CDR3: CASNPGQGLTGELFF; DNA: TGTGCCAGCAACCCGGGGCAGGGTCTCACCGGGGAGCTGTTTTTT